This TCR beta chain was recorded in a study of T-cell reconstitution after alpha-beta-depleted transplantation in children. Preparation of the TCRbeta library involved a method that used unique molecular identifiers. One entry per CDR3 protein results from TCRdb running MiXCR on the PCR reads. The sample has 640,000 or so distinct CDR3 sequences; about 15% are singletons. The germline V gene encodes CDR1 DFQATT and CDR2 SNEGSKA (reference sequence). The CDR3 runs 16 residues. V shed 0 bases, J shed 10 bases, and the junction held 11 bases outside the gene matches. This clonotype was counted many times.

Here the sequenced sample was PBMCs from the stem cell graft donor, taken from the stem cell graft. The chain has TRBV20-1 and TRBJ1-6; 8 bases fit TRBD1. This sequence was found in a human donor who donated a stem cell graft to a child with acute myeloid leukemia. CDR3 in amino acids: CSARETGTGSVSPLHF. The CDR3 nucleotides are TGCAGTGCTAGAGAAACCGGGACAGGCTCTGTGTCACCCCTCCACTTT.